This section outlines one TCR beta chain sequence together with its context. This entry comes from a study of blood T cell repertoires in COVID-19. Turning to the study itself: The United States, Italy and Spain supplied acute and convalescent COVID-19 samples. The cDNA or gDNA used as material had been derived from T cells, B-cell-depleted T cells, or PBMCs.

As processed by the authors: Cell counts per sample came from amplifying reference gene primers. The protocol was immunoSEQ multiplex PCR, while the TCRdb copy is restricted to in-frame clones and leaves out a portion. Clone size and the V and J calls come from that table; the DNA yielded D and trimming. This table holds 190,000 or so clones, about nine tenths found once. All enrollees were about 18 to 90 years old and from 20 to 30 US areas. This CDR3 region has 15 residues. V shed 3 bases and J 6 bases; nucleotides not matched to a gene: 7. The germline CDR1 and CDR2 sequences are SGDLS and YYNGEE. The chain has TRBV9 and TRBJ2-1; 9 bases are shared with TRBD2. This TCR came from a man aged 30-40 years who had recovered from COVID-19. Sequenced material: PBMCs or T cells enriched from blood (not recorded which). DNA of the CDR3: TGTGCCAGCAGCGGACCGGGCGGGAGGGCCAATGAGCAGTTCTTC. Encoded protein: CASSGPGGRANEQFF.